This TCR beta chain comes out of a study of blood T cell repertoires in COVID-19 (dated by TCRdb to 2019 to 2021). Background on the whole study: Samples covering the acute and convalescent phases of COVID-19 were provided by collaborators in the United States, Italy and Spain. The material from the prospective study consisted of cDNA or gDNA derived from T cells, B-cell-depleted T cells, or PBMCs. Subjects who had been exposed to COVID-19, were actively infected with it, or had recovered from it provided the deeply sampled blood TCRbeta repertoires that made up the dataset. The repertoires were made available in a free public database intended to serve as a resource for research on the immune response to SARS-CoV-2. Samples were obtained from the ongoing ImmuneRACE study (first 160 participants) and from 1,000 to 1,500 subjects provided by 6 global collaborators. Nearly every sample came with metadata listing a de-identified subject ID, COVID-19 status, age in years and sex. Where HLA class I and class II types were available, the types were taken from metadata supplied by the sample provider, not from assay-based typing.

A word on this clone: The clone's antigen remains unknown. Nothing much larger sits one base from this clone, and base qualities are not available.

TCRbeta CDR3 regions were amplified from genomic DNA by means of the immunoSEQ Assay, a bias-controlled multiplex PCR. As for how the authors treated the data: Nucleated cell counts per sample were estimated from amplification of reference gene primers within the assay. Sequence reads were collapsed and filtered to measure the absolute abundance of every unique TCRbeta CDR3 rearrangement. Productive Simpson clonality was computed per sample as the square root of Simpson's diversity index over productive rearrangements. TCRdb took this table from immuneACCESS and kept in-frame rearrangements with V and J called. Such tables lack part of the clones; where checked against another copy, unresolved V genes explain under half of the gap, and the rest is unexplained. For V, J and clone size, that table is used; D and trimming come from the DNA. The table for this sample lists around 220,000 clones; 75% to 90% of them were counted only once. Less than 9.5% of the sample lies in the top ten.

One collaborating source in Seattle enrolled patients during active infection and followed them longitudinally through the course of disease. The collaborating institutions used their own protocols to collect whole blood in K2EDTA tubes. For TCRbeta analysis, collaborator samples were shipped as frozen whole blood, as isolated PBMCs, or as DNA extracted from either sample type. What the authors observed across the whole study: How much clinical and demographic metadata was included differed by source and by participant, and the metadata was provided uncurated.

V and J lose 7 bases and 1 base, and a span of 8 bases separates them. The CDR3 numbers 13 residues from cysteine through phenylalanine. The sequence is cut down to CDR3 DNA, 39 bases in frame from base 1. CDR1 and CDR2 were assigned from the germline V gene as SNHLY and FYNNEI. The source of this sequence is a woman over 75 with COVID-19, enrolled during active disease. The V and J genes are TRBV2 and TRBJ2-1; the D gene cannot be resolved reliably. Specimen: peripheral blood. The CDR3 region: CASNLRSYNEQFF. In nucleotides, the sequence is TGTGCCAGCAATCTGAGGTCCTACAATGAGCAGTTCTTC.